Sequencing of this T cell receptor (beta chain) was carried out in a study of regulatory T cells in long-lasting Graves disease. The germline V and J ends were trimmed by 8 bases and 0 bases, with 14 bases remaining between them. CDR1 is MDHEN, CDR2 SYDVKM, per germline. The CDR3 is made up of 15 amino acids. This clonotype was counted many times. For TCR beta, libraries came from iRepertoire HTBI primers and Arm-PCR of CDR3 regions. TCRdb called the multiplex PCR reads again in MiXCR, with one record for every CDR3 protein. The table shows about 460,000 distinct CDR3 sequences, with about 22% occurring only once. Stated time point: persistent/refractory GD, antithyroid drugs over 5 years with positive TRAb. With RNA extracted from PBMCs as input, the TCR library was made.

This clonotype was obtained from a female donor with Graves disease. This specimen was peripheral blood mononuclear cells (PBMCs), taken when the disease was refractory, from a patient treated with antithyroid drugs. The genes are TRBV28 and TRBJ1-5, with D possibly TRBD1 on 6 matching bases. Here the CDR3 DNA reads TGTGCCAGCGAAACAGGGCTTTATAGCAATCAGCCCCAGCATTTT. This translates into CASETGLYSNQPQHF. The variable domain in full, with the rest retrieved from reference TRBV28 and TRBJ1-5, is DVKVTQSSRYLVKRTGEKVFLECVQDMDHENMFWYRQDPGLGLRLIYFSYDVKMKEKGDIPEGYSVSREKKERFSLILESASTNQTSMYLCASETGLYSNQPQHFGDGTRLSIL.